The rows below give T cell receptor beta chains drawn from one sample of a study of cytomegalovirus exposure and HLA in healthy donors. The protocol was immunoSEQ multiplex PCR, while the TCRdb copy is restricted to in-frame clones and leaves out a portion. The sample lists some 180,000 clones; 70% to 85% were seen once. The sequenced material came from PBMCs. The receptors shown here come from a man aged 18-30 years in good health and CMV-seronegative. Each CDR3 is given with its conserved first and last residue. A D gene is named only where the DNA matches it firmly. Not all rows give a size; the values are once, few, many and, for expanded clones, a class.

>TRBJ2-1|-|TRBV6-5|TRBD1
CASSYEQGDNEQFF
TGTGCCAGCAGTTACGAACAGGGGGACAATGAGCAGTTCTTC
>TRBJ2-7|-|TRBV5-1|TRBD1
CASSSGQTYEQYF
TGCGCCAGCAGCTCGGGACAGACGTACGAGCAGTACTTC
>TRBJ2-3|-|TRBV5-8|-
CASSLGWATTADTQYF
TGTGCCAGCAGCTTGGGGTGGGCCACCACGGCGGATACGCAGTATTTT
>TRBJ1-6|-|TRBV13|-
CASRVTRRAYNSPLHF
TGTGCCAGCAGGGTCACCCGGAGGGCCTATAATTCACCCCTCCACTTT
>TRBJ2-2|-|TRBV27|TRBD1
CASSGITGTGGFPSRGELFF
TGTGCCAGCAGTGGCATCACCGGGACAGGGGGCTTTCCCTCCCGAGGGGAGCTGTTTTTT
>TRBJ1-1|-|TRBV6-5|TRBD1
CASSRTGTGNTEAFF
TGTGCCAGCAGCCGCACCGGGACAGGGAACACTGAAGCTTTCTTT
>TRBJ2-7|-|TRBV10-3|TRBD1
CAIRGQVDGSEQYF
TGTGCCATCAGAGGACAGGTGGATGGCAGCGAGCAGTACTTC
>TRBJ1-4|-|TRBV19|-
CASRPRRGGQVEKLFF
TGTGCCAGTAGACCCCGTCGCGGGGGGCAGGTGGAAAAACTGTTTTTT
>TRBJ2-6|-|TRBV5-1|-
CATMERSLSGANVLTF
TGCGCCACCATGGAGAGATCGCTCTCTGGGGCCAACGTCCTGACTTTC
>TRBJ1-1|once|TRBV10-3|-
CAISESTEENTEAFF
TGTGCCATCAGTGAGTCGACCGAGGAGAACACTGAAGCTTTCTTT
>TRBJ2-3|-|TRBV7-9|-
CASSLDFSSGGGTDTQYF
TGTGCCAGCAGCTTGGACTTCTCTAGCGGAGGGGGAACAGATACGCAGTATTTT
>TRBJ1-4|-|TRBV30|-
CAWRAPTNEKLFF
TGTGCCTGGAGAGCCCCAACTAATGAAAAACTGTTTTTT
>TRBJ1-1|-|TRBV5-6|-
CASSFGGNTEAFF
TGTGCCAGCAGCTTTGGCGGGAACACTGAAGCTTTCTTT
>TRBJ2-1|-|TRBV25-1|TRBD1
CASSEDRGVNEQFF
TGTGCCAGCAGTGAGGACAGGGGGGTCAATGAGCAGTTCTTC
>TRBJ2-7|-|TRBV2|TRBD2
CASRGLAGSEQYF
TGTGCCAGCAGGGGACTAGCGGGAAGCGAGCAGTACTTC
>TRBJ2-1|once|TRBV6-5|-
CAGSYSRYNEQFF
TGTGCCGGCAGTTACTCCAGGTACAATGAGCAGTTCTTC
>TRBJ1-1|-|TRBV19|TRBD1
CASSPGTGGWNTEAFF
TGTGCCAGTAGTCCCGGGACAGGGGGATGGAACACTGAAGCTTTCTTT
>TRBJ2-1|-|TRBV7-9|-
CASSLVMAGEQFF
TGTGCCAGCAGCTTAGTTATGGCGGGTGAGCAGTTCTTC
>TRBJ1-3|-|TRBV4-2|-
CASSQADIGPRNTIYF
TGTGCCAGCAGCCAGGCCGACATTGGCCCGAGAAACACCATATATTTT
>TRBJ2-1|-|TRBV7-9|-
CSSSLGRGQGNEQFF
TGTTCCAGCAGCTTAGGCAGGGGTCAGGGCAATGAGCAGTTCTTC
>TRBJ2-5|-|TRBV5-4|-
CASSLALQETQYF
TGTGCCAGCAGCTTGGCCTTGCAAGAGACCCAGTACTTC
>TRBJ1-2|once|TRBV19|TRBD1
CASRTGGNGYGYTF
TGTGCCAGTAGAACAGGGGGCAATGGGTATGGCTACACCTTC
>TRBJ1-1|-|TRBV19|-
CASLDSTLNTEAFF
TGTGCCAGCCTTGACAGTACCCTTAACACTGAAGCTTTCTTT
>TRBJ2-7|once|TRBV2|-
CASSGRQVSYEQYF
TGTGCCAGCAGTGGACGACAGGTGAGCTACGAGCAGTACTTC
>TRBJ2-3|-|TRBV4-2|TRBD2
CASSQLAARSSGDTQYF
TGTGCCAGCAGCCAACTAGCGGCGCGTTCTTCTGGAGATACGCAGTATTTT
>TRBJ2-5|-|TRBV11-3|TRBD2
CASSPMGGREETQYF
TGTGCCAGCAGCCCCATGGGCGGGAGGGAAGAGACCCAGTACTTC